This T cell receptor beta chain is drawn from a study of cytomegalovirus exposure and HLA in healthy donors. CDR3 size: 13 residues. Germline V CDR1 and CDR2: MNHNS, SASEGT. V was pared by 10 bases and J by 0 bases, with 2 bases of the junction left unmatched. This clone was observed a handful of times. PCR amplification relied on 60 Vbeta primers (plus 13 Jbeta primers). The repertoire was sequenced with immunoSEQ multiplex PCR; TCRdb's copy has only in-frame clones and lacks some. The sample has 95,000 to 100,000 clones; roughly three quarters are singletons. Sequenced: PBMCs. This rearrangement joins TRBV6-1 to TRBJ2-7; 11 nucleotides line up with TRBD1. The TCR sequence derives from a man aged 40-50 years in good health and CMV-seronegative. The DNA for the CDR3 is TGTGCCACCGGGACAGGGGGCTCCTACGAGCAGTACGTC. This gives the protein CATGTGGSYEQYV.